This is a list of T cell receptor beta chains from one sample in a study of T cell responses to AZD1222 COVID-19 vaccine. The repertoire was sequenced with immunoSEQ multiplex PCR; TCRdb's copy has only in-frame clones and lacks some. Found here are nearly 100,000 clones, over 75% of them singletons; the top ten hold 2.8%. Sample: peripheral blood, taken on day 0 of AZD1222 vaccination. All receptors derive from an adult in good health. CDR3s leave out the opening cysteine and the closing phenylalanine or tryptophan.

v_call: TRBV12-3/TRBV12-4
j_call: TRBJ1-1
cdr3_aa: ASTLGRNTEAF

v_call: TRBV27
j_call: TRBJ1-1
cdr3_aa: ASSSAGWGTEAF

v_call: TRBV19
j_call: TRBJ2-3
cdr3_aa: ASSMVAGLTDTQY

v_call: TRBV3-1/TRBV3-2
j_call: TRBJ1-1
cdr3_aa: ASSQTGFTEAF

v_call: TRBV6-2/TRBV6-3
j_call: TRBJ1-1
cdr3_aa: ASSPNVWGQAF

v_call: TRBV5-4
j_call: TRBJ1-6
cdr3_aa: ASTRGSYNSPLH

v_call: TRBV7-8
j_call: TRBJ1-6
cdr3_aa: ASGTGLFLH

v_call: TRBV20-1
j_call: TRBJ1-2
cdr3_aa: SARIGERYT

v_call: TRBV4-3
j_call: TRBJ1-1
cdr3_aa: ASSQELFTEAF

v_call: TRBV6-5
j_call: TRBJ1-1
cdr3_aa: ASSYPSKGRTEAF

v_call: TRBV7-9
j_call: TRBJ1-6
cdr3_aa: ASSRDRGHSPLH

v_call: TRBV14
j_call: TRBJ2-1
cdr3_aa: ASSQDRSGVQF

v_call: TRBV5-5
j_call: TRBJ2-7
cdr3_aa: ASSRGSFYEQY

v_call: TRBV11-2
j_call: TRBJ2-3
cdr3_aa: ASSLGSDTQY

v_call: TRBV7-2
j_call: TRBJ2-1
cdr3_aa: ASSPRIGEQF

v_call: TRBV18
j_call: TRBJ2-7
cdr3_aa: ASSQRRDQHEQY

v_call: TRBV4-3
j_call: TRBJ1-3
cdr3_aa: ASSQDPGPDSGNTIY

v_call: TRBV9
j_call: TRBJ1-1
cdr3_aa: ASSPTGNTEAF

v_call: TRBV5-4
j_call: TRBJ2-5
cdr3_aa: ASSPSGGLETQY

v_call: TRBV18
j_call: TRBJ1-4
cdr3_aa: ASSPWSNEKLF

v_call: TRBV28
j_call: TRBJ1-4
cdr3_aa: ASSEAFNEKLF

v_call: TRBV5-1
j_call: TRBJ1-2
cdr3_aa: ASSLSGTKGGYT

v_call: TRBV18
j_call: TRBJ1-5
cdr3_aa: ASSRGTENQPQH

v_call: TRBV12-3/TRBV12-4
j_call: TRBJ1-2
cdr3_aa: ASSKDRLYGYT

v_call: TRBV7-8
j_call: TRBJ1-1
cdr3_aa: ASSFGGPSMAF

v_call: TRBV6-5
j_call: TRBJ1-1
cdr3_aa: ASQQQENTEAF